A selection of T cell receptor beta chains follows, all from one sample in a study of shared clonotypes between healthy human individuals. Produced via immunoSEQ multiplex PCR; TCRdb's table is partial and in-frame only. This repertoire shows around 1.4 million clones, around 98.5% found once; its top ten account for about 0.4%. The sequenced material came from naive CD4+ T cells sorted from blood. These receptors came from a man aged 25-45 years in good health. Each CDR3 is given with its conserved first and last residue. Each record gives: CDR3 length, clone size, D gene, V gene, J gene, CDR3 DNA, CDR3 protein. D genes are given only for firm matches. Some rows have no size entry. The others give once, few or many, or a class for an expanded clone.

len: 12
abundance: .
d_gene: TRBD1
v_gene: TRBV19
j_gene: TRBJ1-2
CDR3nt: TGTGCCAGTAGTCCCGGGACAGATGGCTACACCTTC
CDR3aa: CASSPGTDGYTF

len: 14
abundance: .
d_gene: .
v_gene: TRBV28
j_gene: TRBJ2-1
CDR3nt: TGTGCCAGCACCGATTCCCGCTCCTACAATGAGCAGTTCTTC
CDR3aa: CASTDSRSYNEQFF

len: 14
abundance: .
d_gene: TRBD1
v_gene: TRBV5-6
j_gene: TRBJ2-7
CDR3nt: TGTGCCAGCAGCTCGGGACAGCGGCACTACGAGCAGTACTTC
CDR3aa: CASSSGQRHYEQYF

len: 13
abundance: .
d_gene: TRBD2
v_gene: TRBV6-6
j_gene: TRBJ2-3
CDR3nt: TGTGCCAGCAGTGGGACTAGCGGGAGCGCCGGGGGTTTT
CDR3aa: CASSGTSGSAGGF

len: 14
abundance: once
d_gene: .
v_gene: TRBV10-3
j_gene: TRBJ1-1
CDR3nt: TGTGCCATCGGGGCAGGGGCACCGAACACTGAAGCTTTCTTT
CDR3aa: CAIGAGAPNTEAFF

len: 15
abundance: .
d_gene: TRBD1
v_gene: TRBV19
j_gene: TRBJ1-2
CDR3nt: TGTGCCAGTAGTATACCGAACCGGGACAGGGGCCTCTACACCTTC
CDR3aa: CASSIPNRDRGLYTF

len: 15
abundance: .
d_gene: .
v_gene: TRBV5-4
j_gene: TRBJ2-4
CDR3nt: TGTGCCAGCAGCCGGGACGATTCAGCCAAAAACATTCAGTACTTC
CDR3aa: CASSRDDSAKNIQYF

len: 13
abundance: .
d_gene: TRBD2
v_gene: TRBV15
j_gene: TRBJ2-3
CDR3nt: TGTGCCACTAGACTAGCGGGAGAAGATACGCAGTATTTT
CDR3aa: CATRLAGEDTQYF

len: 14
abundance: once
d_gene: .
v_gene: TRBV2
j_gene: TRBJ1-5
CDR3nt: TGTGCCAGCAAGTACCAACAGGGCAATCAGCCCCAGCATTTT
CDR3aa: CASKYQQGNQPQHF

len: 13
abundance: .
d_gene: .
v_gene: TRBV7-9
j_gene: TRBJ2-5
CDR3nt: TGTGCCAGCAGCCCCCGACAGAAAGAGACCCAGTACTTC
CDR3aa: CASSPRQKETQYF

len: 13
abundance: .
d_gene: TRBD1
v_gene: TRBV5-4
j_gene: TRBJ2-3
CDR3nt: TGTGCCAGCAGAGACAGGGGCACAGATACGCAGTATTTT
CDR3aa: CASRDRGTDTQYF

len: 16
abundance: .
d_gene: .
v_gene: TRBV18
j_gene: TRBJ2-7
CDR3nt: TGTGCCAGCTCACCACTGAGGACAGACAATCCCTACGAGCAGTACTTC
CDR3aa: CASSPLRTDNPYEQYF

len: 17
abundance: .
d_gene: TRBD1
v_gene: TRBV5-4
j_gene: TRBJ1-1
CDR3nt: TGTGCCAGCGCACCAGAAACGACAGGGGGCGCGGGCACTGAAGCTTTCTTT
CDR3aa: CASAPETTGGAGTEAFF

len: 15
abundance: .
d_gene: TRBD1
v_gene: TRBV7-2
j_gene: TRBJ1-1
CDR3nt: TGTGCCAGCAGACAAACCAACAGGGGGCGAACTGAAGCTTTCTTT
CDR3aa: CASRQTNRGRTEAFF

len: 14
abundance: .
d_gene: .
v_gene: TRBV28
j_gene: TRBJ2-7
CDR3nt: TGTGCCAGCAGTCCCCCCTCGTTAGGAGTCGAGCAGTACTTC
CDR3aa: CASSPPSLGVEQYF

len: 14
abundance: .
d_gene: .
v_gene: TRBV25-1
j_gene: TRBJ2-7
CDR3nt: TGTGCCAGCAGCAGACGGGGGCGCTCCTACGAGCAGTACTTC
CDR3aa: CASSRRGRSYEQYF

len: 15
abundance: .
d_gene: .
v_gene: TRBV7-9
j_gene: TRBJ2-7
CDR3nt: TGTGCCAGCAGCCCGCCCCGGAGGGATGCCTACGAGCAGTACTTC
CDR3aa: CASSPPRRDAYEQYF

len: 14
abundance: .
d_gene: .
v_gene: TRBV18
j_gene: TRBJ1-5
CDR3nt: TGTGCCAGCTCAACAGGGTATAGCAATCAGCCCCAGCATTTT
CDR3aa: CASSTGYSNQPQHF

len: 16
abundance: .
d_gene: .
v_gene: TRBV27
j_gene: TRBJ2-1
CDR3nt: TGTGCCAGCAGGCGGGATATGGCGAGCTCCTACAATGAGCAGTTCTTC
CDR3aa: CASRRDMASSYNEQFF